The entry below describes one T cell receptor (beta chain). The data originate from a study of blood T cell repertoires in COVID-19. Germline values: CDR1 SGHRS, CDR2 YFSETQ. V lost 2 bases and J lost 0, with 13 bases in between. This CDR3 spans 16 amino acids. TCRdb keeps only in-frame clones here, not all; method: immunoSEQ multiplex PCR. The data hold 150,000 to 200,000 clones, with around 84% observed a single time. This receptor was obtained from a woman aged 80 or older with acute or convalescent COVID-19. The chain couples TRBV5-1 to TRBJ2-3, with D possibly TRBD1 on 5 matching bases. The sequenced sample consisted of peripheral blood. Written as DNA, the CDR3 is TGCGCCAGCAGCTTTTGGAAAAGGGGTAGCACAGATACGCAGTATTTT. Protein sequence: CASSFWKRGSTDTQYF.